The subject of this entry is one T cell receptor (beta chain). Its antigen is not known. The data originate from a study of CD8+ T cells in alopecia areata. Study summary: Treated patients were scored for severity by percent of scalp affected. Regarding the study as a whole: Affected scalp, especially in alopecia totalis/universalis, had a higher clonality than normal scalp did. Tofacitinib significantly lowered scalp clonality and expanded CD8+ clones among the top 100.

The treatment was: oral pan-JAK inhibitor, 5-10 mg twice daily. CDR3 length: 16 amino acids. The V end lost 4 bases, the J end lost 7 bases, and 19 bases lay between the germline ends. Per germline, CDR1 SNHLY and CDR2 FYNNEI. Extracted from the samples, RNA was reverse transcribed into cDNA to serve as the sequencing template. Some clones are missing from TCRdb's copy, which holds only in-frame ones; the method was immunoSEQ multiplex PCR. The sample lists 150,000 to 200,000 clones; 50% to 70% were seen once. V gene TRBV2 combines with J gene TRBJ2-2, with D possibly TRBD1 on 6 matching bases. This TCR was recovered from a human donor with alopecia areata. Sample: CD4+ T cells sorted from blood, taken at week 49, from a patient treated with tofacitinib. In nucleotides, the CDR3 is TGTGCCAGCAGTGGAATGAGGACAGTGGCTTTCGGGGAGCTGTTTTTT. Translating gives CASSGMRTVAFGELFF.